A single sample gave rise to the 5 T cell receptor beta chains below, sequenced in a study of graft-versus-host responses after intestinal transplantation. Libraries were prepared by immunoSEQ multiplex PCR; TCRdb keeps only in-frame clonotypes and omits some of them. The table has about 9,800 clones, under 95% seen once; the top ten hold over 2%. The sequenced sample was PBMCs, obtained about 6 weeks after intestinal transplant. The receptors here all came from a human patient who received an intestinal transplant, so some T cells may come from the graft donor.

The V and J genes are TRBV9 and TRBJ2-1, with TRBD1 matching over 10 bases. This CDR3 contains 15 residues. The junction had 9 bases not matched to a gene; V was cut back by 3 bases and J by 9 bases. The germline V gene encodes CDR1 SGDLS and CDR2 YYNGEE. CDR3 protein: CASSGGQGRWGEQFF. CDR3 DNA: TGTGCCAGCAGCGGGGGACAGGGGAGGTGGGGTGAGCAGTTCTTC. The full variable domain, in which reference TRBV9 and TRBJ2-1 provide the parts outside the CDR3, is DSGVTQTPKHLITATGQRVTLRCSPRSGDLSVYWYQQSLDQGLQFLIQYYNGEERAKGNILERFSAQQFPDLHSELNLSSLELGDSALYFCASSGGQGRWGEQFFGPGTRLTVL.

This chain joins TRBV28 and TRBJ2-1; D remains ambiguous. The CDR3 covers 15 residues. Trimming cost V 10 bases and J 6 bases, with 22 bases left between them. CDR1 is MDHEN, CDR2 SYDVKM, per germline. The CDR3 bases are TGTGCCACCTCTGAGAACCAGCTGCCTAGCAATGAGCAGTTCTTC. Translating gives CATSENQLPSNEQFF.

CDR3 region: CAWSEDRATNEKLFF. As DNA, the CDR3 is TGTGCCTGGAGCGAAGACAGGGCAACTAATGAAAAACTGTTTTTT. This chain connects TRBV30 to TRBJ1-4; 7 bases fit TRBD1. CDR3 length equals 15 residues. CDR1 and CDR2 from the germline V gene are GTSNPN and SVGIG (reference sequence). V trimming: 3 bases; J trimming: 0 bases; junction bases outside the gene matches: 4.

The chain links TRBV18 to TRBJ2-1, with D perhaps TRBD1 or TRBD2 (6 bases each). With 3 bases removed from V and 0 bases from J, the gap between germline ends came to 15 bases. This CDR3 is built from 17 residues. Germline loops: CDR1 KGHSH, CDR2 LQKENI. CDR3 sequence: CASSPYGGGGSYNEQFF. The DNA of the CDR3 is TGTGCCAGCTCACCTTACGGCGGAGGGGGCTCCTACAATGAGCAGTTCTTC.

The chain uses TRBV6-5 and TRBJ1-1; 12 bases line up with TRBD1. The CDR3 consists of 15 residues. CDR1 is MNHEY, CDR2 SVGAGI, per germline. Trimming at V came to 2 bases and at J to 11 bases, leaving 9 bases not matched to a gene. The CDR3 protein is CASSYEGTGGAGAFF. DNA of the CDR3: TGTGCCAGCAGTTACGAGGGGACAGGGGGCGCAGGGGCTTTCTTT.